This T cell receptor beta chain was recovered during a study of blood T cell repertoires in COVID-19. Study-wide background: Both acute and convalescent COVID-19 samples were obtained from the United States, Italy and Spain.

CDR1 is SNHLY, CDR2 FYNNEI, per germline. Trimming pared 4 bases from V and 6 bases from J, leaving 7 bases between. The CDR3 totals 12 residues. Clones were sequenced by immunoSEQ multiplex PCR, and TCRdb holds only the in-frame ones, with some missing. Of about 180,000 clones in the sample, around 88% were seen once. The sequence derives from a woman aged 25 to 39 with acute or convalescent COVID-19. The chain uses TRBV2 and TRBJ2-1; maybe TRBD1 (5 bases). The sequenced sample was peripheral blood. The CDR3 DNA sequence: TGTGCCAGCAGTGCAGGGTTCAATGAGCAGTTCTTC. This translates into CASSAGFNEQFF.